Each of the 26 T cell receptor beta chains below was sequenced from the same sample in a study of blood T cell repertoires in COVID-19. The method was immunoSEQ multiplex PCR; TCRdb's version includes in-frame clones alone and lacks a portion of them. Counted here are about 190,000 clones, roughly 84% occurring once; the ten biggest clones make up approximately 3%. Material for sequencing was PBMCs or T cells enriched from blood (not recorded which). These receptor sequences come from a woman in her 30s who had recovered from COVID-19.

This chain uses TRBV6-1 with TRBJ1-1, with D unresolved. Germline CDR1 reads MNHNS; CDR2 reads SASEGT. The CDR3 loop spans 14 amino acids. Trimming pared 2 bases from V and 7 bases from J, leaving 14 bases between. The CDR3 DNA reads TGTGCCAGCAGTGAACTATCCGGACGGGGTGAAGCTTTCTTT. This sequence encodes CASSELSGRGEAFF.

This chain uses TRBV10-3 with TRBJ1-4; maybe TRBD1 (6 bases). V dropped 3 bases and J dropped 3 bases, with 20 bases sitting between them. Germline V gene data show CDR1 as ENHRY and CDR2 as SYGVKD. The CDR3 runs to 18 residues. DNA for the CDR3: TGTGCCATCAGTGATTTTGCGTGGACCGGGACACCTAATGAAAAACTGTTTTTT. Translated: CAISDFAWTGTPNEKLFF.

This chain joins TRBV9 and TRBJ2-3; weak D call: TRBD1 (5 bases). Looked up from germline, CDR1 is SGDLS and CDR2 is YYNGEE. This CDR3 comprises 13 residues. The ends were cut back, 3 bases at V and 8 bases at J, with 13 bases in the middle. The DNA for the CDR3 is TGTGCCAGCAGCGCGACAGTTTCGGTTACGCAGTATTTT. This gives the protein CASSATVSVTQYF.

This chain joins TRBV6-1 and TRBJ2-2, with TRBD2 matching over 7 bases. Germline loops: CDR1 MNHNS, CDR2 SASEGT. Trimming cost V 1 base and J 1 base; bases outside gene matches: 12. CDR3 length equals 19 residues. CDR3 DNA sequence: TGTGCCAGCAGTGAAGGGCGACGTCCTAGCGGAATGAACACCGGGGAGCTGTTTTTT. Its translation is CASSEGRRPSGMNTGELFF.

The gene calls are TRBV6-5 and TRBJ2-3, with D perhaps TRBD1 (6 bases). V was clipped by 0 bases and J by 3 bases, with 13 bases between them. Germline CDR1 is MNHEY and CDR2 is SVGAGI. This CDR3 region has 16 residues. In DNA, the CDR3 is TGTGCCAGCAGTTACTCAGGGGGATCGGTTACAGATACGCAGTATTTT. Protein: CASSYSGGSVTDTQYF.

Only a few counts were recorded for this clone. The V and J genes are TRBV28 and TRBJ2-3; 12 bases map to TRBD2. The length of the CDR3 is 16 residues. V was pared by 3 bases and J by 3 bases, with 4 bases of the junction left unmatched. Germline V CDR1 and CDR2: MDHEN, SYDVKM. This CDR3 is CASSFSGTSGTDTQYF. DNA of the CDR3: TGTGCCAGCAGTTTCTCCGGGACTAGCGGGACAGATACGCAGTATTTT.

This clone has just one count. The CDR3 sequence is CASSLGSGGTGTEAFF. The CDR3 bases are TGTGCCAGCAGCTTAGGATCCGGAGGAACGGGAACTGAAGCTTTCTTT. The chain joins TRBV7-2 to TRBJ1-1; no reliable D call. V dropped 1 base and J dropped 5 bases, with 17 bases sitting between them. Germline V gives CDR1 SGHTA, CDR2 FQGNSA. This CDR3 contains 16 residues.

The V gene is TRBV11-2, the J gene TRBJ2-2; TRBD2 aligns across 11 bases. The length of the CDR3 is 16 residues. V was pared by 3 bases and J by 0 bases, with 0 bases of the junction left unmatched. Germline V gene lookup returns CDR1 SGHAT and CDR2 FQNNGV. CDR3 nucleotides: TGTGCCAGCAGCTTGACTAGCGGGACGAACACCGGGGAGCTGTTTTTT. Translation: CASSLTSGTNTGELFF.

V gene TRBV13 combines with J gene TRBJ1-1; a weak D match, TRBD1 (5 bases). CDR3 length: 15 amino acids. The germline V gene encodes CDR1 PRHDT and CDR2 FYEKMQ (reference sequence). V gave up 2 bases and J gave up 6 bases, with 16 bases separating them. CDR3 protein: CASSLRRQSVAEAFF. The CDR3 DNA reads TGTGCCAGCAGCTTAAGGCGACAGTCAGTAGCTGAAGCTTTCTTT.

This sequence joins TRBV3-1 (or the pseudogene TRBV3-2) and TRBJ2-2; D is unclear. The V end was cut by 4 bases, the J end by 2 bases, with 8 bases between. Germline CDR1 LGHDT, CDR2 YNNKEL (reference sequence). The CDR3 has 14 amino acids. The DNA of the CDR3 is TGTGCCAGCAGCCCAAACCTAAACACCGGGGAGCTGTTTTTT. Translated: CASSPNLNTGELFF.

This clone has just one count. The chain recombines TRBV5-1 with TRBJ2-7; 9 bases map to TRBD2. The germline CDR1 and CDR2 sequences are SGHRS and YFSETQ. Losses at the gene ends were 0 bases for V and 3 bases for J; bases not matched to a gene: 7. The CDR3 has 16 amino acids. The CDR3 region has the DNA TGCGCCAGCAGCTTGGCTGGCCTAGCGGGAAGCTACGAGCAGTACTTC. Translated, it gives CASSLAGLAGSYEQYF.

The chain couples TRBV9 to TRBJ1-1; the D is unclear. V lost 2 bases and J 1 base, leaving 9 bases between the germline ends. The CDR3 runs 14 residues. Germline loops: CDR1 SGDLS, CDR2 YYNGEE. The CDR3 here is CASSVAVQNTEAFF. As DNA, the CDR3 is TGTGCCAGCAGCGTTGCGGTTCAGAACACTGAAGCTTTCTTT.

This chain uses TRBV10-3 with TRBJ2-7; D gene ambiguous. The germline V gene encodes CDR1 ENHRY and CDR2 SYGVKD. The CDR3 runs 16 residues. Trimming shortened V by 0 bases and J by 0 bases, and 12 bases separated the two germline ends. The CDR3 sequence is CAISESAGLSSYEQYF. CDR3 bases: TGTGCCATCAGTGAGTCGGCAGGCCTGAGCTCCTACGAGCAGTACTTC.

This rearrangement joins TRBV18 to TRBJ1-1; the D is unclear. Germline V lookup: CDR1 KGHSH, CDR2 LQKENI. The CDR3 contains 13 residues. The germline V and J ends were trimmed by 4 bases and 1 base, with 7 bases remaining between them. CDR3 in amino acids: CASSLRQNTEAFF. CDR3 in DNA: TGTGCCAGCTCACTTAGACAGAACACTGAAGCTTTCTTT.

The chain carries TRBV5-6 and TRBJ1-2; possible D gene TRBD1, 5 bases. Germline CDR1 SGHDT, CDR2 YYEEEE. V shed 4 bases and J shed 0 bases, with 25 bases lying between them. The CDR3 is made up of 19 amino acids. As DNA, the CDR3 is TGTGCCAGCAGCGCCCGGGTGGGCAGGGCATTCCAGCCTAACTATGGCTACACCTTC. The encoded protein is CASSARVGRAFQPNYGYTF.

The CDR3 DNA reads TGTGCCAGCAGACGACAATTTGATCAGCCCCAGCATTTT. Translation: CASRRQFDQPQHF. V and J are TRBV6-5 and TRBJ1-5; D is unresolved. The germline gives CDR1 MNHEY, CDR2 SVGAGI. Trimming removed 6 bases from V and 5 bases from J, with 11 bases in between. The length of the CDR3 is 13 residues.

CDR3 residues: CASSFRGPLESNQPQHF. CDR3 DNA sequence: TGTGCCAGCAGCTTTAGAGGCCCCCTGGAGAGCAATCAGCCCCAGCATTTT. The chain carries TRBV7-2 and TRBJ1-5, with D hard to call. The V gene's germline CDR1 is SGHTA and CDR2 FQGNSA. The CDR3 totals 17 residues. Trimming took 3 bases from V and 1 from J, leaving 16 bases between them.

This chain joins TRBV11-2 and TRBJ2-3, with 7 bases aligning to TRBD1. The CDR3 runs 15 residues. V gave up 5 bases and J gave up 3 bases; unmatched junction bases: 8. The germline CDR1 and CDR2 sequences are SGHAT and FQNNGV. For the CDR3, the DNA is TGTGCCAGCAGCCTCCAGGGGGTCCTTACAGATACGCAGTATTTT. Translating gives CASSLQGVLTDTQYF.

The count of this clone is one. The chain joins TRBV20-1 to TRBJ1-1; D is ambiguous. The CDR3 extends over 13 amino acids. V was clipped by 3 bases and J by 5 bases, with 13 bases between them. Germline V gives CDR1 DFQATT, CDR2 SNEGSKA (reference sequence). The CDR3: CSASRARGTEAFF. CDR3 nucleotide sequence: TGCAGTGCTAGTAGAGCCCGCGGGACTGAAGCTTTCTTT.

This clone was detected only once. The rearrangement joins TRBV29-1 to TRBJ1-4; 8 nucleotides match TRBD1. Unmatched junction bases numbered 4, after V lost 4 bases and J lost 3 bases. Germline V gives CDR1 SQVTM, CDR2 ANQGSEA. The CDR3 spans 14 residues. The CDR3 sequence: CSVARTGSNEKLFF. CDR3 nucleotides: TGCAGCGTTGCCCGGACAGGGTCTAATGAAAAACTGTTTTTT.

The CDR3 is CASTPWGQVNTEAFF. The DNA for the CDR3 is TGTGCCAGCACCCCTTGGGGACAGGTGAACACTGAAGCTTTCTTT. This chain joins TRBV27 and TRBJ1-1; TRBD1 agrees at 8 bases. This CDR3 has 15 amino acids. From germline, CDR1 is MNHEY and CDR2 SMNVEV (reference sequence). The V segment lost 7 bases and the J segment 0 bases; nucleotides outside the gene matches: 7.

The V gene is TRBV4-2, the J gene TRBJ2-1, with D possibly matching TRBD1 (5 bases). The CDR3 is 16 amino acids. CDR1 is LGHNA, CDR2 YNFKEQ, per germline. The ends were cut back, 3 bases at V and 5 bases at J, with 17 bases in the middle. CDR3 amino acids: CASSHVIRLQDNEQFF. As DNA, the CDR3 is TGTGCCAGCAGCCACGTCATACGCTTACAGGACAATGAGCAGTTCTTC.

This chain uses TRBV9 with TRBJ1-4, with D tentatively TRBD1 (5 bases). CDR3 length: 16 residues. Trimming removed 2 bases at V and 1 base at J, with 12 bases between. The germline V gene has CDR1 SGDLS and CDR2 YYNGEE. The chain's CDR3 is CASSVAPGGTNEKLFF. CDR3 DNA: TGTGCCAGCAGCGTTGCTCCGGGGGGAACTAATGAAAAACTGTTTTTT.

V and J are TRBV7-2 and TRBJ2-5; TRBD1 aligns across 10 bases. The germline CDR1 and CDR2 sequences are SGHTA and FQGNSA. The CDR3 runs to 14 residues. With V trimmed by 5 bases and J by 9 bases, 9 bases remained unmatched. The CDR3 protein is CASSIGTGDRPQYF. The DNA for the CDR3 is TGTGCCAGCAGCATCGGGACAGGGGATCGGCCCCAGTACTTC.

In its sample, this clone was seen a few times. This rearrangement joins TRBV6-4 to TRBJ1-5, with 8 bases lining up with TRBD1. CDR3 length: 16 residues. Germline CDR1 MRHNA, CDR2 SNTAGT. Trimming at V came to 2 bases and at J to 0 bases, leaving 3 bases not matched to a gene. This CDR3 reads CASSDGQGDSNQPQHF. Written as DNA, the CDR3 is TGTGCCAGCAGTGACGGACAGGGTGATAGCAATCAGCCCCAGCATTTT.

The V gene is TRBV19, the J gene TRBJ1-1, with D unclear. Germline V gene data show CDR1 as LNHDA and CDR2 as SQIVND (reference sequence). The CDR3 length is 16 residues. Between the trimmed V and J ends, which lost 1 base and 0 bases, there was a span of 12 bases. The CDR3 is CASSIVRLRVNTEAFF. The CDR3 coding sequence is TGTGCCAGTAGTATAGTGCGGCTCCGGGTGAACACTGAAGCTTTCTTT.